These 3 T cell receptor beta chains were all obtained from the same sample, sequenced in a study of cytomegalovirus exposure and HLA in healthy donors. Use of 60 Vbeta and 13 Jbeta primers characterized the PCR. TCRdb keeps only in-frame clones here, not all; method: immunoSEQ multiplex PCR. The sample has roughly 100,000 clones, 78% seen once. The sequenced sample consisted of PBMCs. The receptors were gathered from a man aged 25 to 45 in good health and CMV-seronegative.

The V gene is TRBV4-3, the J gene TRBJ1-2, with D maybe TRBD1 (5 bases). Trimming stripped 1 base from V and 2 bases from J, with 14 bases between. Germline CDR1 is LGHNA and CDR2 is YSLEER. The CDR3 has 16 amino acids. CDR3 region: CASSQGVAGGNYGYTF. The CDR3 coding sequence is TGCGCCAGCAGCCAAGGAGTTGCGGGGGGGAACTATGGCTACACCTTC.

The rearrangement links TRBV29-1 to TRBJ1-1; D not resolved. V was shortened by 0 bases and J by 3 bases, with 20 bases between the two germline ends. CDR1 and CDR2 (germline): SQVTM, ANQGSEA. The CDR3 has 17 residues. CDR3 DNA sequence: TGCAGCGTTGAAGATCTGTGGGAGTCCCAGATGGACACTGAAGCTTTCTTT. Translation gives CSVEDLWESQMDTEAFF. Combining the CDR3 with reference TRBV29-1 and TRBJ1-1 gives the whole variable domain SAVISQKPSRDICQRGTSLTIQCQVDSQVTMMFWYRQQPGQSLTLIATANQGSEATYESGFVIDKFPISRPNLTFSTLTVSNMSPEDSSIYLCSVEDLWESQMDTEAFFGQGTRLTVV.

The chain joins TRBV4-1 to TRBJ1-4; tentatively, D is TRBD1 (6 bases). The CDR3 is 16 amino acids. The V end lost 5 bases, the J end lost 6 bases, and 19 bases lay between the germline ends. Germline loops: CDR1 MGHRA, CDR2 YSYEKL. DNA of the CDR3: TGCGCCAGCAGCTCAGGGGACATGGCCCTGTATGAAAAACTGTTTTTT. Its translation is CASSSGDMALYEKLFF.